Below are 27 T cell receptor beta chains sequenced from a single sample in a study of cytomegalovirus exposure and HLA in healthy donors. A multiplex PCR was run with 60 Vbeta primers and 13 Jbeta primers. Repertoires were generated with immunoSEQ multiplex PCR, while TCRdb's copy carries only in-frame clones and drops some. Among about 140,000 clones, 73% were seen once, and the ten largest hold around 1.2%. The sequenced material came from PBMCs. The receptors here all came from a woman between 40 and 55 years old in good health and CMV-seronegative.

This clone was counted a single time. The chain links TRBV9 to TRBJ1-1; possibly TRBD1 for D (5 bases). Germline V gene lookup returns CDR1 SGDLS and CDR2 YYNGEE. The CDR3 consists of 15 residues. V was trimmed by 0 bases and J by 7 bases, leaving 16 bases between them. As DNA, the CDR3 is TGTGCCAGCAGCGTAGCAGGCAGCGCGGGGGGTGAAGCTTTCTTT. Encoded protein: CASSVAGSAGGEAFF.

The J gene is TRBJ2-2, the V gene TRBV7-2, with D possibly being TRBD1 (5 bases). Germline V CDR1 and CDR2: SGHTA, FQGNSA. This CDR3 region has 15 residues. Between the trimmed V and J ends, which lost 4 bases and 1 base, there was a span of 10 bases. The CDR3 bases are TGTGCCAGCAGCTCTGGACATTTGAACACCGGGGAGCTGTTTTTT. It encodes CASSSGHLNTGELFF.

This clone was counted only a few times. This chain joins TRBV2 and TRBJ2-3; TRBD2 matches 9 bases. This CDR3 has 16 residues. Germline V gene data show CDR1 as SNHLY and CDR2 as FYNNEI. V dropped 1 base and J dropped 0; count of bases not matched to a gene: 2. This chain's CDR3 is CASSEDSGGSTDTQYF. CDR3 sequence (DNA): TGTGCCAGCAGTGAAGATAGCGGGGGAAGCACAGATACGCAGTATTTT.

The V and J genes are TRBV2 and TRBJ2-1; perhaps TRBD1 as D (8 bases). The length of the CDR3 is 17 residues. Germline V gene lookup returns CDR1 SNHLY and CDR2 FYNNEI. V lost 7 bases and J 4 bases, leaving 23 bases between the germline ends. The CDR3 region is CASKDDRGGVGYNEQFF. CDR3 nucleotide sequence: TGTGCCAGCAAAGACGACAGGGGAGGGGTGGGATACAATGAGCAGTTCTTC.

This chain joins TRBV20-1 and TRBJ2-1; 7 nucleotides line up with TRBD1. Trimming removed 5 bases from V and 7 bases from J; junction bases left unmatched: 2. Per germline, CDR1 DFQATT and CDR2 SNEGSKA (reference sequence). The length of the CDR3 is 11 residues. CDR3 residues: CSAARGNEQFF. In DNA form, the CDR3 reads TGCAGTGCTGCCAGGGGGAATGAGCAGTTCTTC.

The rearrangement joins TRBV9 to TRBJ2-3; no reliable D call. Germline CDR1 is SGDLS and CDR2 is YYNGEE. V was clipped by 2 bases and J by 5 bases, with 9 bases between them. The CDR3 is 13 residues long. CDR3 protein: CASSVAQEDTQYF. Here the CDR3 DNA reads TGTGCCAGCAGCGTCGCCCAGGAAGATACGCAGTATTTT.

The genes are TRBV6-6 and TRBJ2-1, with 10 bases aligning to TRBD1. Germline V gives CDR1 MNHNY, CDR2 SVGAGI (reference sequence). The CDR3 extends over 14 amino acids. V lost 11 bases to trimming and J lost 7 bases; unmatched junction nucleotides: 11. The CDR3 spells CASTPGQGWNEQFF. The DNA for the CDR3 is TGTGCCTCGACCCCGGGACAGGGGTGGAATGAGCAGTTCTTC.

V is TRBV7-3 and J is TRBJ1-1; no clear D gene. V lost 5 bases and J lost 0, with 7 bases in between. CDR1 and CDR2 from the germline V gene are SGHTA and FQGTGA. CDR3 length: 13 residues. Written as DNA, the CDR3 is TGTGCCAGCAGCGCGGGGATGAACACTGAAGCTTTCTTT. Protein product: CASSAGMNTEAFF.

The chain has TRBV6-1 and TRBJ1-1; maybe TRBD1 (6 bases). Germline loops: CDR1 MNHNS, CDR2 SASEGT. Trimming stripped 5 bases from V and 2 bases from J, with 9 bases between. The CDR3 consists of 13 residues. The CDR3 protein is CASSSRGNTEAFF. The DNA of the CDR3 is TGTGCCAGCAGTTCCAGGGGAAACACTGAAGCTTTCTTT.

V gene TRBV7-2 combines with J gene TRBJ2-6; 7 bases are a match to TRBD1. The CDR3 runs to 19 residues. V lost 5 bases and J lost 0; bases outside the gene matches: 13. The germline V gene has CDR1 SGHTA and CDR2 FQGNSA. The CDR3 loop reads CASSPGRADRHSGANVLTF. The CDR3 DNA reads TGTGCCAGCAGCCCCGGAAGGGCGGACAGGCACTCTGGGGCCAACGTCCTGACTTTC.

The chain uses TRBV4-2 and TRBJ2-5, with 8 bases aligning to TRBD2. Germline V CDR1 and CDR2: LGHNA, YNFKEQ. This CDR3 region has 16 residues. The V and J ends lost 0 bases and 4 bases, in that order; junction bases with no gene match: 7. CDR3 residues: CASSQERGGLVETQYF. CDR3 coding DNA: TGTGCCAGCAGCCAAGAACGGGGGGGGCTGGTAGAGACCCAGTACTTC.

The chain combines TRBV6-5 with TRBJ1-2; 9 bases align to TRBD1. Germline loops: CDR1 MNHEY, CDR2 SVGAGI. This CDR3 contains 14 residues. V shed 9 bases, J shed 5 bases, and the junction held 10 bases outside the gene matches. CDR3 DNA: TGTGCCAGGGGTGCGACGGGACAGGGTTATGGCTACACCTTC. It translates to CARGATGQGYGYTF.

This clone was counted a single time. V and J are TRBV28 and TRBJ2-3; weak D call: TRBD1 (5 bases). The ends were cut back, 6 bases at V and 4 bases at J, with 8 bases in the middle. The CDR3 runs to 12 residues. Germline V gene sequence: CDR1 MDHEN, CDR2 SYDVKM. The CDR3 bases are TGTGCCAGCAGACAGGCGGCAGATACGCAGTATTTT. It encodes CASRQAADTQYF.

The rearrangement links TRBV2 to TRBJ1-1; D is possibly TRBD1 (6 bases). The germline gives CDR1 SNHLY, CDR2 FYNNEI. The CDR3 loop spans 17 amino acids. Trimming cost V 0 bases and J 7 bases, with 21 bases left between them. The CDR3 nucleotides read TGTGCCAGCAGTGAAGCGCCCCCTGGGGGGGGCCCACATGAAGCTTTCTTT. Residues: CASSEAPPGGGPHEAFF.

This chain connects TRBV2 to TRBJ1-5; D might be TRBD1 (6 bases). CDR1 and CDR2 from the germline V gene are SNHLY and FYNNEI. Deletions cut 6 bases from V and 2 bases from J, with 14 bases between. This CDR3 spans 15 amino acids. CDR3 nucleotide sequence: TGTGCCAGCAGCCCCGGGACAACGGGCAATCAGCCCCAGCATTTT. It codes for CASSPGTTGNQPQHF.

CDR3 loop: CASGRRGDTDTQYF. The DNA of the CDR3 is TGTGCCAGCGGCCGCAGGGGAGACACAGATACGCAGTATTTT. This chain links TRBV7-2 with TRBJ2-3; tentatively, D is TRBD1 (6 bases). V was pared by 8 bases and J by 2 bases, with 14 bases between. This CDR3 has 14 amino acids. Germline-derived CDR1 and CDR2 are SGHTA and FQGNSA.

This chain connects TRBV7-2 to TRBJ2-1; D gene uncertain. There are 13 residues in the CDR3. Germline V CDR1 and CDR2: SGHTA, FQGNSA. The V end lost 0 bases, the J end lost 8 bases, and 8 bases lay between the germline ends. This chain's CDR3 is CASSLARLDEQFF. The CDR3 DNA reads as TGTGCCAGCAGCTTAGCCCGACTGGATGAGCAGTTCTTC.

This clone was seen repeatedly, ten times or more. V is TRBV6-5 and J is TRBJ1-2; D perhaps matches TRBD1 (6 bases). This CDR3 is 14 amino acids long. V lost 6 bases and J lost 6, with 17 bases in between. Germline values: CDR1 MNHEY, CDR2 SVGAGI. CDR3 nucleotide sequence: TGTGCCAGCAGCGACGAAGGACAGTTAAATGGCTACACCTTC. As protein: CASSDEGQLNGYTF.

The gene calls are TRBV4-1 and TRBJ2-7; 7 positions agree with TRBD1. This CDR3 has 15 amino acids. V gave up 3 bases and J gave up 3 bases; unmatched junction bases: 8. CDR1 and CDR2 from the germline V gene are MGHRA and YSYEKL. The CDR3 DNA follows: TGCGCCAGCAGCCACTCCAAAGGGGACAGCTACGAGCAGTACTTC. The encoded protein is CASSHSKGDSYEQYF.

This clone was seen only once. The V gene is TRBV6-6, the J gene TRBJ1-2, with 7 bases lining up with TRBD1. Germline assignment: CDR1 MNHNY and CDR2 SVGAGI (reference sequence). The CDR3 runs to 14 residues. The V segment lost 5 bases and the J segment 3 bases; nucleotides outside the gene matches: 6. The CDR3 coding sequence is TGTGCCAGCAGTACGACAGGGTCTTACTATGGCTACACCTTC. This encodes CASSTTGSYYGYTF.

The chain combines TRBV2 with TRBJ1-2; D gene uncertain. V lost 4 bases and J 0 bases, leaving 9 bases between the germline ends. This CDR3 is built from 14 residues. CDR1 is SNHLY and CDR2 is FYNNEI in the germline V gene. CDR3 residues: CASSGSATNYGYTF. In DNA, the CDR3 is TGTGCCAGCAGTGGCTCCGCTACTAACTATGGCTACACCTTC.

The chain is built from TRBV5-6 and TRBJ1-4, with unresolved D. Germline V gene lookup returns CDR1 SGHDT and CDR2 YYEEEE. V shed 4 bases and J shed 0 bases, with 7 bases lying between them. The CDR3 consists of 14 residues. The CDR3 DNA reads as TGTGCCAGCAGCCCCGGGGCAACTAATGAAAAACTGTTTTTT. The encoded protein is CASSPGATNEKLFF. Filled out from reference TRBV5-6 and TRBJ1-4, the complete variable domain reads DAGVTQSPTHLIKTRGQQVTLRCSPKSGHDTVSWYQQALGQGPQFIFQYYEEEERQRGNFPDRFSGHQFPNYSSELNVNALLLGDSALYLCASSPGATNEKLFFGSGTQLSVL.

This chain joins TRBV28 and TRBJ1-2; D gene uncertain. Germline V CDR1 and CDR2: MDHEN, SYDVKM. This CDR3 comprises 13 residues. The germline V and J ends were trimmed by 7 bases and 6 bases, with 15 bases remaining between them. The DNA of the CDR3 is TGTGCCAGCACCGGAGGGAGGGAAGATGGCTACACCTTC. Its translation is CASTGGREDGYTF.

This rearrangement joins TRBV9 to TRBJ2-2, with 8 nucleotides matching TRBD1. Germline assignment: CDR1 SGDLS and CDR2 YYNGEE. J gave up 3 bases and V 3 bases, and 4 bases lay outside the gene matches. CDR3 length: 15 amino acids. The CDR3 protein is CASSAGGSDTGELFF. In DNA, the CDR3 is TGTGCCAGCAGCGCAGGGGGCTCAGACACCGGGGAGCTGTTTTTT.

The V and J genes are TRBV7-8 and TRBJ1-2; D is perhaps TRBD1 (6 bases). V shed 1 base and J shed 5 bases, with 11 bases lying between them. The CDR3 extends over 14 amino acids. Germline assignment: CDR1 SGHVS and CDR2 FQNEAQ. The CDR3 loop reads CASSLEAGVYGYTF. In DNA, the CDR3 is TGTGCCAGCAGCTTAGAGGCAGGGGTGTATGGCTACACCTTC.

The chain is built from TRBV5-5 and TRBJ2-7; no reliable D call. The V gene's germline CDR1 is SGHKS and CDR2 YYEKEE (reference sequence). The CDR3 has 12 residues. Trimming pared 3 bases from V and 1 base from J, leaving 5 bases between. Here the CDR3 DNA reads TGTGCCAGCAGCTATTTATCCTACGAGCAGTACTTC. Translating gives CASSYLSYEQYF.

On this clone: One end of the junction does not line up with germline, which may come from a read error. The rearrangement links TRBV7-9 to TRBJ1-1, with 7 positions matching TRBD1. The CDR3 is made up of 18 amino acids. Germline loops: CDR1 SEHNR, CDR2 FQNEAQ (reference sequence). The CDR3 sequence: CSSSYSLGTASMNTEAFF. CDR3 nucleotides: TGTTCCAGCAGCTACTCCCTTGGGACAGCCAGCATGAACACTGAAGCTTTCTTT.